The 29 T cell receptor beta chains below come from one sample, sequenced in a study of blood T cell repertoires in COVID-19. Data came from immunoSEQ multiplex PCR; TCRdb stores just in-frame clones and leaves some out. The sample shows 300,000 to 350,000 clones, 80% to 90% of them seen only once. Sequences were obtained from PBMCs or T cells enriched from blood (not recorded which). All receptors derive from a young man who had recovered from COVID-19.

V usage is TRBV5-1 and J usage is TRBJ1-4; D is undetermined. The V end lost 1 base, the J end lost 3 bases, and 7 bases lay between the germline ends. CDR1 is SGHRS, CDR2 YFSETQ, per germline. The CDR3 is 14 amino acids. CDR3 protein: CASSLSEANEKLFF. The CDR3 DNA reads TGCGCCAGCAGCTTGAGTGAGGCTAATGAAAAACTGTTTTTT.

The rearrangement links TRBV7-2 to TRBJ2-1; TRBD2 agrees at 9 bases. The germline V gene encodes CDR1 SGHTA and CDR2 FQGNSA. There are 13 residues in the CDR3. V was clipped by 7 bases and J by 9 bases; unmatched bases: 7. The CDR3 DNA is TGTGCCAGCACCTTGTATAGCGGGGGTGAGCAGTTCTTC. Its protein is CASTLYSGGEQFF.

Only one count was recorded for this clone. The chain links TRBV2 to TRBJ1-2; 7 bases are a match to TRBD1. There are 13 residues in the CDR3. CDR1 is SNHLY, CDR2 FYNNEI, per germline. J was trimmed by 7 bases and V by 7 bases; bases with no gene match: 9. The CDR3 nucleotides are TGTGCCAGCAACCTACAGGGGTCCCTTGGCTACACCTTC. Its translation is CASNLQGSLGYTF.

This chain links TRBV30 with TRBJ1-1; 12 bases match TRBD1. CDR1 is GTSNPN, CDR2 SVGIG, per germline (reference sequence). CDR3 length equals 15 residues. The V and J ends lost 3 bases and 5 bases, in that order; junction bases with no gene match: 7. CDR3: CAWSEGDRGLTEAFF. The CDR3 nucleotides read TGTGCCTGGAGCGAAGGGGACAGGGGGCTGACTGAAGCTTTCTTT.

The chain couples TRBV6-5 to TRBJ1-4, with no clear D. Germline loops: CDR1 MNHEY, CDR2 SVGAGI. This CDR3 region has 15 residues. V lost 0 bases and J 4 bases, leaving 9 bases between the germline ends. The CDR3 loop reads CASSYSWALNEKLFF. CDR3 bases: TGTGCCAGCAGTTACTCTTGGGCGCTTAATGAAAAACTGTTTTTT.

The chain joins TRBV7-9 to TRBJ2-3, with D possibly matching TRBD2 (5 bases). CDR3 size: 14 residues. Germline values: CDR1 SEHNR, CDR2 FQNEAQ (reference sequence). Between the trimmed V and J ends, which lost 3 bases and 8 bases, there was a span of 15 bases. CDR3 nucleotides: TGTGCCAGCAGCTTTCCGTACACCGAGGGTACGCAGTATTTT. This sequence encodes CASSFPYTEGTQYF.

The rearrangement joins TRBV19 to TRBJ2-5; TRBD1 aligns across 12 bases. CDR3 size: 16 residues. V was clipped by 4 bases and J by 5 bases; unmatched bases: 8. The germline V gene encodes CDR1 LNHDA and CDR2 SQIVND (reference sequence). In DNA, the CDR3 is TGTGCCAGTAGTACCCGGGGACAGGGGGCGTCGGAGACCCAGTACTTC. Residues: CASSTRGQGASETQYF.

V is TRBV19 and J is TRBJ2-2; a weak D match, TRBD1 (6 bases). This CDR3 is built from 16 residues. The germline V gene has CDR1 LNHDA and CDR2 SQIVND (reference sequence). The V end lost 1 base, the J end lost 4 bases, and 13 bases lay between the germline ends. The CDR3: CASSIVGAVGTGELFF. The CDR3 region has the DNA TGTGCCAGTAGTATAGTGGGGGCAGTGGGCACCGGGGAGCTGTTTTTT.

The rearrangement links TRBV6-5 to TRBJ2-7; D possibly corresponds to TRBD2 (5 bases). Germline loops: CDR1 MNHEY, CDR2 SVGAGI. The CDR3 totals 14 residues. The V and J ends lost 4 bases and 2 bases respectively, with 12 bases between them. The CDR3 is CASSWTGIPYEQYF. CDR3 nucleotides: TGTGCCAGCAGTTGGACGGGAATTCCCTACGAGCAGTACTTC.

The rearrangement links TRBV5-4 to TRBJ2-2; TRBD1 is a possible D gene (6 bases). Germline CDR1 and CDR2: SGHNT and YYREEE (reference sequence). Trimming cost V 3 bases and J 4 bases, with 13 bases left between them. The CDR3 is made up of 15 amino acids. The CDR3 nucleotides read TGTGCCAGCAGCTCTGGTAGGGGGTCCACCGGGGAGCTGTTTTTT. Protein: CASSSGRGSTGELFF.

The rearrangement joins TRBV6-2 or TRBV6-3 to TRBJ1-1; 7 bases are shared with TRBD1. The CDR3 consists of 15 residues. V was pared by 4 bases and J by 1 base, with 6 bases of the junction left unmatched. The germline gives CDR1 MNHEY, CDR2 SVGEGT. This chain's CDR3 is CASSLMGDRNTEAFF. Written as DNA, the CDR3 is TGTGCCAGCAGTTTAATGGGGGACAGGAACACTGAAGCTTTCTTT.

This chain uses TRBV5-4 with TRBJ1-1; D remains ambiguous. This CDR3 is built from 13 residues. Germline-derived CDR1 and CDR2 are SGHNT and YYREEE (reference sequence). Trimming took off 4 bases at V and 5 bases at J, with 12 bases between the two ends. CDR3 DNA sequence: TGTGCCAGCAGCATTTGGACTTTGACTGAAGCTTTCTTT. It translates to CASSIWTLTEAFF.

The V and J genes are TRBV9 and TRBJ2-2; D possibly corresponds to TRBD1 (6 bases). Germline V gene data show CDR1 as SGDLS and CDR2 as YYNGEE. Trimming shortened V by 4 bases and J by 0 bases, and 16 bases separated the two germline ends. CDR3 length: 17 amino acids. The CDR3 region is CASSIPGANANTGELFF. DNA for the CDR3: TGTGCCAGCAGCATCCCAGGGGCTAATGCGAACACCGGGGAGCTGTTTTTT.

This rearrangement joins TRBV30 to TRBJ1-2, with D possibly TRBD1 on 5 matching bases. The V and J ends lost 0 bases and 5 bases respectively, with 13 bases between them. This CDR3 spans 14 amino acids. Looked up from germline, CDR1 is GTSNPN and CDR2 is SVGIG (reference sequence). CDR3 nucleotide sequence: TGTGCCTGGAGTGTTTCAGGGATGACATATGGCTACACCTTC. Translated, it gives CAWSVSGMTYGYTF.

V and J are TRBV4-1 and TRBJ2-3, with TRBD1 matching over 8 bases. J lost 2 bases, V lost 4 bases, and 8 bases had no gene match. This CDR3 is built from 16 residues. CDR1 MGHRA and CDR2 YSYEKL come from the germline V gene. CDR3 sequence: CASSPQGAGHTDTQYF. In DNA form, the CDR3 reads TGCGCCAGCAGCCCCCAGGGGGCGGGCCACACAGATACGCAGTATTTT.

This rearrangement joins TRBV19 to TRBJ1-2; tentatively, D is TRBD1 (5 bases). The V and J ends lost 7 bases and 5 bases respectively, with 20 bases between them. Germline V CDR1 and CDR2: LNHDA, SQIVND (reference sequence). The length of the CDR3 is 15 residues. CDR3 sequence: CASTQLRAGWYGYTF. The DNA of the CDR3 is TGTGCCAGTACCCAGCTCCGGGCAGGGTGGTATGGCTACACCTTC.

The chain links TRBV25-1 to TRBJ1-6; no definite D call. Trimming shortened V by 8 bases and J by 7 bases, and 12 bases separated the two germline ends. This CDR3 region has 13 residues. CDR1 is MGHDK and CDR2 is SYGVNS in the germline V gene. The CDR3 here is CASGRRENSPLHF. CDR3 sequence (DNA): TGTGCCAGCGGAAGACGGGAAAATTCACCCCTCCACTTT.

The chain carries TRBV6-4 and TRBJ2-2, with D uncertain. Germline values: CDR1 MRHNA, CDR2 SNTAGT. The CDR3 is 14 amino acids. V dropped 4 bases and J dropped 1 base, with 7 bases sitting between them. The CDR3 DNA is TGTGCCAGCAGTGGGCCAGGGAACACCGGGGAGCTGTTTTTT. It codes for CASSGPGNTGELFF.

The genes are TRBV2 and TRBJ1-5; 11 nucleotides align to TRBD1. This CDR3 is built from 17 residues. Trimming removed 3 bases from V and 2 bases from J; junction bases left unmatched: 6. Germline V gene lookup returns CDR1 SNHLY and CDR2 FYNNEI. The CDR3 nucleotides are TGTGCCAGCAGTGACCCCGTGGGACAGGGGGGCAATCAGCCCCAGCATTTT. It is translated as CASSDPVGQGGNQPQHF.

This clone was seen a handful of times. CDR3 sequence (DNA): TGTGCCAGCAGCCCCACAGGGGTGGGAAACACCATATATTTT. Its translation is CASSPTGVGNTIYF. The rearrangement links TRBV11-2 to TRBJ1-3, with 7 bases identical to TRBD1. Per germline, CDR1 SGHAT and CDR2 FQNNGV. V lost 5 bases and J lost 4; bases outside the gene matches: 5. This CDR3 has 14 residues.

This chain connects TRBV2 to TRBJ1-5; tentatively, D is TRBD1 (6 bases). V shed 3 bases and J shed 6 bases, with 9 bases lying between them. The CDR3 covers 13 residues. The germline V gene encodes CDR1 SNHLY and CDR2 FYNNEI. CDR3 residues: CASSEGGRQPQHF. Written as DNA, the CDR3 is TGTGCCAGCAGTGAGGGGGGGCGTCAGCCCCAGCATTTT.

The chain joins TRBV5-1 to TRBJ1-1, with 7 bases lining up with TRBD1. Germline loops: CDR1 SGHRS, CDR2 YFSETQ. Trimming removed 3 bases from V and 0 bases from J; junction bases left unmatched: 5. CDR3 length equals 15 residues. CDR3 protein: CASSSRQGLNTEAFF. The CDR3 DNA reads TGCGCCAGCAGCTCTAGACAGGGTTTGAACACTGAAGCTTTCTTT.

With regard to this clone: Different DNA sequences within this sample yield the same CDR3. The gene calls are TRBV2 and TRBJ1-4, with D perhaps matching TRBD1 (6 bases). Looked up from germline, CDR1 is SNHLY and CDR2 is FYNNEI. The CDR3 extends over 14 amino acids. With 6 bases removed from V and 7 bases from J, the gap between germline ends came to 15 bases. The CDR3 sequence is CASRQGRGGEKLFF. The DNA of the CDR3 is TGTGCCAGCAGACAGGGTAGGGGCGGTGAAAAACTGTTTTTT.

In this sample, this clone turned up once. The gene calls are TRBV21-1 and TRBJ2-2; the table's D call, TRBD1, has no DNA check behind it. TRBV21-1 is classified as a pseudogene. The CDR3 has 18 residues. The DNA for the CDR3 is TGTGCCAGCAGCGGGTGGGACAGGGCCGGATGGAATACCGGGGAGCTGTTTTTT. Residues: CASSGWDRAGWNTGELFF.

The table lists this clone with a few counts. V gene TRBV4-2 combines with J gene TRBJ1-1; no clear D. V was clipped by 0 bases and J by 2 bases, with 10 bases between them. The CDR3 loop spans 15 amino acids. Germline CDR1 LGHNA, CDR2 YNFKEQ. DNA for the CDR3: TGTGCCAGCAGCCAAGATATCAGATTTAACACTGAAGCTTTCTTT. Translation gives CASSQDIRFNTEAFF.

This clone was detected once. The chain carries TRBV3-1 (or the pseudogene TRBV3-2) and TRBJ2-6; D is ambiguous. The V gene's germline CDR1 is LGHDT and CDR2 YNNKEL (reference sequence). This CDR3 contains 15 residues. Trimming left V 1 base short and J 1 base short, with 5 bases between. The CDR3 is CASSQGVSGANVLTF. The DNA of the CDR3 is TGTGCCAGCAGCCAAGGAGTTTCTGGGGCCAACGTCCTGACTTTC.

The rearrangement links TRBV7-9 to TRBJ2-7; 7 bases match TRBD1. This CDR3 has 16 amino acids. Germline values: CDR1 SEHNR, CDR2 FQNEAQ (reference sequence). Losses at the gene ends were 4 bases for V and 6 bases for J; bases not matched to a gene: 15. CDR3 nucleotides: TGTGCCAGCAGCTCCAACTACAGGACAGGAGGTAGCGAGCAGTACTTC. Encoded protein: CASSSNYRTGGSEQYF.

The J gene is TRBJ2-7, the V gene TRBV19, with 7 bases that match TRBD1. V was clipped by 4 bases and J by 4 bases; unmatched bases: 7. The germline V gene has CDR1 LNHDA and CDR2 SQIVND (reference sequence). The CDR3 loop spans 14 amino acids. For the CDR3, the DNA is TGTGCCAGTAGTACCCACGAGGACAGGTACGAGCAGTACTTC. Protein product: CASSTHEDRYEQYF. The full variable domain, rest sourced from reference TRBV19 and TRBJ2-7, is DGGITQSPKYLFRKEGQNVTLSCEQNLNHDAMYWYRQDPGQGLRLIYYSQIVNDFQKGDIAEGYSVSREKKESFPLTVTSAQKNPTAFYLCASSTHEDRYEQYFGPGTRLTVT.

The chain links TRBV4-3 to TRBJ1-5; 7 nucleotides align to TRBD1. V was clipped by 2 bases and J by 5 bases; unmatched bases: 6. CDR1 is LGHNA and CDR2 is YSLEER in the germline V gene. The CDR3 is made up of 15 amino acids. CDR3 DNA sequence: TGCGCCAGCAGCCAATCTGCACAGGGGTATCAGCCCCAGCATTTT. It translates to CASSQSAQGYQPQHF.